The 2 T cell receptor beta chains listed next were all sequenced from one sample in a study of cytomegalovirus exposure and HLA in healthy donors. PCR was performed using 60 Vbeta and 13 Jbeta primers. Assay: immunoSEQ multiplex PCR; the TCRdb copy retains only in-frame clones and omits some. Among roughly 200,000 clones, roughly 85% were seen once, and the ten largest hold roughly 4.5%. Specimen: PBMCs. These receptors all come from a woman younger than 45 in good health and CMV-seropositive.

The chain links TRBV9 to TRBJ1-3; 7 nucleotides agree with TRBD1. Germline loops: CDR1 SGDLS, CDR2 YYNGEE. The CDR3 length is 15 residues. The V segment lost 0 bases and the J segment 8 bases; nucleotides outside the gene matches: 8. CDR3 in amino acids: CASSVAGGTLDTIYF. The CDR3 DNA reads as TGTGCCAGCAGCGTAGCAGGGGGGACACTAGACACCATATATTTT.

The chain joins TRBV27 to TRBJ1-4; tentative D call: TRBD1 (5 bases). The CDR3 has 13 residues. Germline values: CDR1 MNHEY, CDR2 SMNVEV (reference sequence). The V gene lost 5 bases and the J gene lost 5 bases, with 9 bases spanning the gap. The CDR3 here is CASSVRQNEKLFF. Here the CDR3 DNA reads TGTGCCAGCAGTGTCAGACAGAATGAAAAACTGTTTTTT.